This T cell receptor (beta chain) appears in the sequencing data of a study of somatic mutations in cytotoxic T cells in rheumatoid arthritis. Overall study: Blood from the patient (approximately 29 ml EDTA) was drawn right after diagnosis, pretreatment. Study outcomes and limitations: With advancing age, CD8+ clonality climbed in rheumatoid arthritis patients but did not rise in healthy controls. The study found that the largest CD8+ clone exceeded 20% of CD8+ cells in 8 of 65 patients.

V dropped 4 bases and J dropped 5 bases, with 6 bases sitting between them. This CDR3 is 12 amino acids long. Germline V gene lookup returns CDR1 MNHEY and CDR2 SMNVEV (reference sequence). Assay: immunoSEQ multiplex PCR; the TCRdb copy retains only in-frame clones and omits some. The sample shows about 9,000 clones, 79% of them seen only once. Note on this clone: The antigen is not known.

The sample taken for sequencing was CD8+ T cells sorted from blood. The chain joins TRBV27 to TRBJ1-5, with no clear D. The sequence was obtained from an adult with rheumatoid arthritis. The CDR3 spells CASSSGYQPQHF. The DNA of the CDR3 is TGTGCCAGCAGTTCCGGTTATCAGCCCCAGCATTTT.